Listed below are T cell receptor beta chains from one sample, sequenced in a study of blood T cells in healthy people across ages. Each CDR3 protein gets one entry after TCRdb re-called the 5' RACE reads with MiXCR. The table includes about 1,800,000 distinct CDR3 sequences, 28% detected once. The sample taken for sequencing was blood. These receptors were obtained from a woman aged 25 to 45 in good health. Both conserved end residues are part of each CDR3. A D gene is named only where the DNA matches it firmly. Size is stated for part of the rows, as once, few or many counts, or as a class when the clone is expanded.

clone size: -
V gene: TRBV6-6
D gene: -
J gene: TRBJ2-7
CDR3 length: 14
CDR3 protein: CASSYGGTDYEQYF
CDR3 DNA: TGTGCCAGCAGTTACGGGGGGACTGACTACGAGCAGTACTTC

clone size: -
V gene: TRBV27
D gene: -
J gene: TRBJ1-1
CDR3 length: 16
CDR3 protein: CASSLIGTSMNTEAFF
CDR3 DNA: TGTGCCAGCAGTTTGATAGGGACGTCGATGAACACTGAAGCTTTCTTT

clone size: -
V gene: TRBV28
D gene: TRBD1
J gene: TRBJ2-5
CDR3 length: 15
CDR3 protein: CASSLTGQGTETQYF
CDR3 DNA: TGTGCCAGCAGTCTCACCGGACAGGGCACAGAGACCCAGTACTTC

clone size: many
V gene: TRBV7-9
D gene: TRBD2
J gene: TRBJ2-5
CDR3 length: 15
CDR3 protein: CASSLGGGQEETQYF
CDR3 DNA: TGCGCCAGCAGCCTGGGGGGAGGGCAAGAAGAGACCCAGTACTTC

clone size: many
V gene: TRBV5-1
D gene: TRBD2
J gene: TRBJ2-1
CDR3 length: 15
CDR3 protein: CASSLPGLAGVEQFF
CDR3 DNA: TGCGCCAGCAGTCTTCCGGGACTAGCGGGGGTTGAGCAGTTCTTC

clone size: -
V gene: TRBV10-2
D gene: -
J gene: TRBJ1-4
CDR3 length: 17
CDR3 protein: CASSDIQESSTNEKLVF
CDR3 DNA: TGCGCCAGCAGCGATATACAGGAGAGTTCAACTAATGAAAAACTGGTTTTT

clone size: many
V gene: TRBV29-1
D gene: -
J gene: TRBJ2-1
CDR3 length: 10
CDR3 protein: CSVAQGFQFF
CDR3 DNA: TGCAGCGTGGCTCAGGGGTTTCAGTTCTTC

clone size: -
V gene: TRBV9
D gene: -
J gene: TRBJ2-2
CDR3 length: 13
CDR3 protein: CACSVILGGELFF
CDR3 DNA: TGTGCCTGCAGCGTAATTCTGGGTGGGGAGCTGTTTTTT

clone size: -
V gene: TRBV2
D gene: -
J gene: TRBJ2-1
CDR3 length: 15
CDR3 protein: CASNMGGIGRNEQFF
CDR3 DNA: TGTGCCAGCAACATGGGAGGTATAGGCAGGAATGAGCAGTTCTTC

clone size: many
V gene: TRBV5-1
D gene: -
J gene: TRBJ2-5
CDR3 length: 14
CDR3 protein: CASSPLRPRETQYF
CDR3 DNA: TGCGCCAGCAGTCCTCTCCGGCCCAGGGAGACCCAGTACTTC

clone size: -
V gene: TRBV29-1
D gene: TRBD2
J gene: TRBJ2-3
CDR3 length: 13
CDR3 protein: CSAESGGPDTQYF
CDR3 DNA: TGCAGCGCCGAGTCGGGGGGGCCAGATACGCAGTATTTT

clone size: -
V gene: TRBV5-1
D gene: TRBD2
J gene: TRBJ2-1
CDR3 length: 17
CDR3 protein: CASSSPGAYGGDDEQFF
CDR3 DNA: TGCGCCAGCAGCTCACCGGGTGCGTACGGGGGGGATGATGAGCAGTTCTTC

clone size: many
V gene: TRBV29-1
D gene: -
J gene: TRBJ2-7
CDR3 length: 15
CDR3 protein: CSVEGERPHSYEQYF
CDR3 DNA: TGCAGCGTTGAAGGCGAGCGGCCCCACTCCTACGAGCAGTACTTC

clone size: few
V gene: TRBV5-1
D gene: -
J gene: TRBJ2-7
CDR3 length: 12
CDR3 protein: CASSRGAGEQYF
CDR3 DNA: TGCGCCAGCAGCAGAGGAGCGGGCGAGCAGTACTTC

clone size: -
V gene: TRBV6-1
D gene: TRBD2
J gene: TRBJ2-3
CDR3 length: 17
CDR3 protein: CASNRLAGELATDTQYF
CDR3 DNA: TGTGCCAGCAACCGACTAGCGGGAGAGCTAGCAACAGATACGCAGTATTTT

clone size: many
V gene: TRBV5-5
D gene: TRBD2
J gene: TRBJ2-1
CDR3 length: 18
CDR3 protein: CASSLVPTSGTSYNEQFF
CDR3 DNA: TGTGCCAGCAGCTTGGTCCCCACTAGCGGGACTTCCTACAATGAGCAGTTCTTC

clone size: few
V gene: TRBV25-1
D gene: TRBD1
J gene: TRBJ2-2
CDR3 length: 14
CDR3 protein: CASRQTGVVGELFF
CDR3 DNA: TGTGCCAGCAGGCAGACAGGGGTCGTCGGGGAGCTGTTTTTT

clone size: -
V gene: TRBV6-5
D gene: -
J gene: TRBJ1-1
CDR3 length: 12
CDR3 protein: CASSYDTTEAFF
CDR3 DNA: TGTGCCAGCAGTTACGATACGACTGAAGCTTTCTTT

clone size: few
V gene: TRBV9
D gene: TRBD1
J gene: TRBJ2-1
CDR3 length: 16
CDR3 protein: CASSVLQGGSYNEQFF
CDR3 DNA: TGTGCCAGCAGCGTACTACAGGGGGGCTCCTACAATGAGCAGTTCTTC

clone size: few
V gene: TRBV10-3
D gene: TRBD1
J gene: TRBJ1-2
CDR3 length: 13
CDR3 protein: CAIKGTGRYGYTF
CDR3 DNA: TGTGCCATCAAAGGGACAGGGCGCTATGGCTACACCTTC

clone size: -
V gene: TRBV30
D gene: -
J gene: TRBJ1-1
CDR3 length: 13
CDR3 protein: CAWSQGEDTEAFF
CDR3 DNA: TGTGCCTGGAGTCAGGGAGAAGACACTGAAGCTTTCTTT

clone size: few
V gene: TRBV3-1
D gene: -
J gene: TRBJ2-7
CDR3 length: 13
CDR3 protein: CASSHRPSYEQYF
CDR3 DNA: TGTGCCAGCAGCCATCGCCCGTCCTACGAGCAGTACTTC

clone size: many
V gene: TRBV4-2
D gene: TRBD2
J gene: TRBJ2-1
CDR3 length: 16
CDR3 protein: CASSQTGTSGFNEQFF
CDR3 DNA: TGTGCCAGCAGCCAAACCGGGACTAGCGGCTTCAATGAGCAGTTCTTC

clone size: many
V gene: TRBV29-1
D gene: -
J gene: TRBJ2-5
CDR3 length: 13
CDR3 protein: CSVESRRQETQYF
CDR3 DNA: TGCAGCGTTGAATCCCGTCGACAAGAGACCCAGTACTTC

clone size: -
V gene: TRBV20-1
D gene: TRBD2
J gene: TRBJ2-1
CDR3 length: 18
CDR3 protein: CSARGLAGGPAPYNEQFF
CDR3 DNA: TGCAGTGCTAGAGGGCTAGCGGGAGGCCCAGCCCCCTACAATGAGCAGTTCTTC

clone size: few
V gene: TRBV5-1
D gene: -
J gene: TRBJ1-2
CDR3 length: 15
CDR3 protein: CASSSGRSSNYGYTF
CDR3 DNA: TGCGCCAGCAGCTCCGGACGGAGCTCTAACTATGGCTACACCTTC

clone size: -
V gene: TRBV24-1
D gene: -
J gene: TRBJ2-1
CDR3 length: 15
CDR3 protein: CATSVSGARSNEQFF
CDR3 DNA: TGTGCCACCAGTGTTTCAGGGGCACGGAGCAATGAGCAGTTCTTC

clone size: -
V gene: TRBV11-2
D gene: TRBD2
J gene: TRBJ2-5
CDR3 length: 17
CDR3 protein: CAGSLGLAGAIVETQYF
CDR3 DNA: TGTGCCGGCAGCTTAGGACTAGCGGGGGCAATTGTGGAGACCCAGTACTTC

clone size: -
V gene: TRBV5-1
D gene: TRBD2
J gene: TRBJ2-1
CDR3 length: 15
CDR3 protein: CASSLVQRGGNEQFF
CDR3 DNA: TGCGCCAGCAGCTTGGTGCAGCGGGGGGGCAATGAGCAGTTCTTC

clone size: -
V gene: TRBV2
D gene: TRBD1
J gene: TRBJ2-1
CDR3 length: 13
CDR3 protein: CASTRDRGHEQFF
CDR3 DNA: TGTGCCAGCACTCGGGACAGGGGTCATGAGCAGTTCTTC

clone size: -
V gene: TRBV7-3
D gene: -
J gene: TRBJ2-3
CDR3 length: 14
CDR3 protein: CASSLTTGSDTQYF
CDR3 DNA: TGTGCCAGCAGCTTAACCACAGGGTCAGATACGCAGTATTTT

clone size: -
V gene: TRBV20-1
D gene: TRBD1
J gene: TRBJ1-1
CDR3 length: 15
CDR3 protein: CSARGQGGQNTEAFF
CDR3 DNA: TGCAGTGCTCGGGGACAGGGAGGCCAAAACACTGAAGCTTTCTTT